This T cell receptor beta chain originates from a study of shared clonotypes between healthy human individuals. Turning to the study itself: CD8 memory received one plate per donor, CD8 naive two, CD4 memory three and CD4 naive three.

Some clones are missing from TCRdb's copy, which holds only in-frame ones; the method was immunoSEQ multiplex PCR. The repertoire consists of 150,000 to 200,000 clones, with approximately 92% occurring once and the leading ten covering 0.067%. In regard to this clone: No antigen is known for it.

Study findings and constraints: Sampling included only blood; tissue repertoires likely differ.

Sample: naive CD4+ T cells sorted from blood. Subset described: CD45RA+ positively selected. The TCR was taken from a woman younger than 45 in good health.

This chain's CDR3 is CASSETPTQETQYF. CDR3 bases: TGCGCCAGCAGTGAGACTCCAACACAAGAGACCCAGTACTTC. The rearrangement joins TRBV10-2 to TRBJ2-5; no clear D gene. Germline CDR1 and CDR2: WSHSY and SAAADI. There are 14 residues in the CDR3. Trimming pared 2 bases from V and 2 bases from J, leaving 9 bases between.